The 29 T cell receptor beta chains reported below all come from one sample, sequenced in a study of shared clonotypes between healthy human individuals. TCRdb's table, derived via immunoSEQ multiplex PCR, lists solely in-frame clones and lacks some. The profile shows over 2 million clones, roughly 95% of them singletons. Material: naive CD4+ T cells sorted from blood. As for subset: CD45RA+ positively selected. Every receptor here comes from a man aged 18 to 35 in good health.

The chain is built from TRBV5-3 and TRBJ2-7; D tentatively reads TRBD1 or TRBD2 (5 bases each). TRBV5-3 is labeled an ORF, and its function is uncertain. This CDR3 has 16 amino acids. V lost 4 bases to trimming and J lost 2 bases, with 19 bases between them. In nucleotides, the CDR3 is TGTGCCAGAAGCCACTCAGACCGGGACGCTACCTACGAGCAGTACTTC. Translated: CARSHSDRDATYEQYF.

J is TRBJ1-5 and V is TRBV5-1; a possible D gene is TRBD1 (5 bases). Germline assignment: CDR1 SGHRS and CDR2 YFSETQ. Between the trimmed V and J ends, which lost 0 bases and 1 base, there was a span of 8 bases. The CDR3 sequence is 15 residues long. The CDR3 bases are TGCGCCAGCAGCTTGGAGGGGAAGAGCAATCAGCCCCAGCATTTT. Protein: CASSLEGKSNQPQHF.

This chain uses TRBV28 with TRBJ2-3, with D maybe TRBD2 (6 bases). The CDR3 runs 14 residues. Trimming took 6 bases from V and 3 from J, leaving 13 bases between them. Germline CDR1 is MDHEN and CDR2 is SYDVKM. Here the CDR3 DNA reads TGTGCCAGCAGGGACGGAGGGAAGACAGATACGCAGTATTTT. It encodes CASRDGGKTDTQYF.

This chain joins TRBV9 and TRBJ2-5; 10 bases align to TRBD2. CDR1 is SGDLS and CDR2 is YYNGEE in the germline V gene. The CDR3 contains 15 residues. V shed 4 bases and J 1 base; nucleotides not matched to a gene: 4. CDR3 amino acids: CASSLSGGPQETQYF. The CDR3, as DNA: TGTGCCAGCAGCCTTAGCGGGGGGCCCCAAGAGACCCAGTACTTC.

The rearrangement joins TRBV11-2 to TRBJ2-7, with a weak D call TRBD1 (7 bases). Germline V gene lookup returns CDR1 SGHAT and CDR2 FQNNGV. V shed 5 bases and J shed 4 bases, with 24 bases lying between them. CDR3 length equals 17 residues. The CDR3 loop reads CASSPRGWTGLSYEQYF. CDR3 DNA: TGTGCCAGCAGCCCAAGAGGATGGACAGGACTATCTTACGAGCAGTACTTC.

The chain combines TRBV6-5 with TRBJ2-4, with 8 positions matching TRBD2. With 5 bases clipped from V and 7 bases from J, the junction kept 4 bases outside the gene matches. This CDR3 is 13 amino acids long. Per the germline V gene, CDR1 is MNHEY and CDR2 is SVGAGI. For the CDR3, the DNA is TGTGCCAGCAGTCCTCAGCGGGAGAACATTCAGTACTTC. Amino acid sequence: CASSPQRENIQYF.

In the case of this clone: Other DNA sequences in the sample encode the same CDR3. V is TRBV6-5 and J is TRBJ2-3, with no clear D. Trimming took 9 bases from V and 3 from J, leaving 10 bases between them. Looked up from germline, CDR1 is MNHEY and CDR2 is SVGAGI. The CDR3 spans 12 residues. CDR3 residues: CASRSSTDTQYF. CDR3 DNA sequence: TGTGCCAGTCGGTCTTCTACAGATACGCAGTATTTT.

CDR3 in DNA: TGTGCCAGCGGGGGAGACAGGCAGAACACTGAAGCTTTCTTT. It yields the protein CASGGDRQNTEAFF. The rearrangement uses TRBV6-6 and TRBJ1-1, with D possibly TRBD1 on 6 matching bases. CDR3 length: 14 amino acids. V dropped 8 bases and J dropped 1 base, with 14 bases sitting between them. CDR1 is MNHNY, CDR2 SVGAGI, per germline (reference sequence).

In regard to this clone: The same CDR3 can be traced to other DNA sequences in this sample. The chain recombines TRBV27 with TRBJ2-3, with D uncertain. V gave up 8 bases and J gave up 0 bases, with 9 bases separating them. Germline lookup yields CDR1 MNHEY and CDR2 SMNVEV (reference sequence). There are 13 residues in the CDR3. CDR3 DNA sequence: TGTGCCAGCCGAAGAGCGAGCACAGATACGCAGTATTTT. This sequence encodes CASRRASTDTQYF.

This rearrangement joins TRBV20-1 to TRBJ1-2, with D possibly matching TRBD1 (6 bases). This CDR3 is 10 amino acids long. V lost 6 bases, J lost 10 bases, and 12 bases lay in between. Germline values: CDR1 DFQATT, CDR2 SNEGSKA (reference sequence). CDR3 bases: TGCAGTGCAGCCGGGACAAACTACACCTTC. This sequence encodes CSAAGTNYTF.

This clone was recorded only once. Other nucleotide sequences from this sample produce the same CDR3. The DNA for the CDR3 is TGTGCCAGCAGTCCTAGCGGGAGCACAGATACGCAGTATTTT. Translating gives CASSPSGSTDTQYF. This chain uses TRBV7-2 with TRBJ2-3; the match to TRBD2 covers 8 bases. Germline lookup yields CDR1 SGHTA and CDR2 FQGNSA. J lost 0 bases, V lost 6 bases, and 2 bases had no gene match. The CDR3 consists of 14 residues.

This chain connects TRBV30 to TRBJ1-1, with 9 nucleotides matching TRBD1. CDR1 is GTSNPN and CDR2 is SVGIG in the germline V gene (reference sequence). Losses at the gene ends were 8 bases for V and 4 bases for J; bases not matched to a gene: 8. This CDR3 has 13 residues. The CDR3 DNA follows: TGTGCCGGGGCAGGGACAGGGAGCACTGAAGCTTTCTTT. Protein product: CAGAGTGSTEAFF. The complete variable domain, with remaining parts taken from reference TRBV30 and TRBJ1-1, reads SQTIHQWPATLVQPVGSPLSLECTVEGTSNPNLYWYRQAAGRGLQLLFYSVGIGQISSEVPQNLSASRPQDRQFILSSKKLLLSDSGFYLCAGAGTGSTEAFFGQGTRLTVV.

The chain joins TRBV6-5 to TRBJ2-7, with 9 bases lining up with TRBD1. Germline lookup yields CDR1 MNHEY and CDR2 SVGAGI. There are 15 residues in the CDR3. J was trimmed by 2 bases and V by 6 bases; bases with no gene match: 8. The CDR3 loop reads CASRGTGTGPYEQYF. The CDR3 nucleotides are TGTGCCAGCAGGGGGACAGGGACTGGTCCCTACGAGCAGTACTTC.

The chain joins TRBV18 to TRBJ1-5; 8 bases are shared with TRBD1. CDR3 length: 14 residues. Per the germline V gene, CDR1 is KGHSH and CDR2 is LQKENI. After removal of 1 base from V and 7 bases from J, the junction contained 3 bases not matched to a gene. The CDR3 loop reads CASSPLTGGQPQHF. The CDR3 DNA is TGTGCCAGCTCACCACTCACAGGGGGGCAGCCCCAGCATTTT.

The chain combines TRBV4-2 with TRBJ1-2, with D unclear. Per the germline V gene, CDR1 is LGHNA and CDR2 is YNFKEQ. Deletions cut 3 bases from V and 4 bases from J, with 18 bases between. This CDR3 comprises 16 residues. DNA for the CDR3: TGTGCCAGCAGCCAGGAGGAACAGACTGACGGCTATGGCTACACCTTC. Translating it yields CASSQEEQTDGYGYTF.

The chain joins TRBV10-1 to TRBJ1-1; D call uncertain. Germline V gene sequence: CDR1 WNHNN, CDR2 SYGVQD (reference sequence). The CDR3 runs to 14 residues. V dropped 0 bases and J dropped 5 bases, with 10 bases sitting between them. In DNA, the CDR3 is TGCGCCAGCAGTGAGTCGGGCCGGCGTACTGAAGCTTTCTTT. Its translation: CASSESGRRTEAFF.

This sequence joins TRBV19 and TRBJ2-5, with D tentatively TRBD2 (5 bases). This CDR3 has 14 amino acids. The ends were cut back, 6 bases at V and 2 bases at J, with 13 bases in the middle. Germline CDR1 and CDR2: LNHDA and SQIVND (reference sequence). The CDR3 reads CASSRGREQETQYF. The CDR3 nucleotides are TGTGCCAGTAGCCGAGGACGGGAACAAGAGACCCAGTACTTC.

Turning to this clone: The identical CDR3 is also encoded by other nucleotide sequences in the sample. The chain carries TRBV30 and TRBJ1-1; 7 bases are shared with TRBD1. V lost 4 bases and J lost 1; bases outside the gene matches: 3. Germline-derived CDR1 and CDR2 are GTSNPN and SVGIG (reference sequence). This CDR3 has 13 amino acids. Here the CDR3 DNA reads TGTGCCTGGACCGGGACAGCGAACACTGAAGCTTTCTTT. This translates into CAWTGTANTEAFF.

The chain recombines TRBV7-9 with TRBJ2-2; 8 bases match TRBD1. The J segment lost 4 bases and the V segment lost 5 bases, leaving 6 bases of the junction unmatched. Germline V CDR1 and CDR2: SEHNR, FQNEAQ (reference sequence). The CDR3 is 15 residues long. CDR3 sequence (DNA): TGTGCCAGCAGCCCGGACAGGGTGGCCACCGGGGAGCTGTTTTTT. This translates into CASSPDRVATGELFF. Full variable domain (remainder filled in from reference TRBV7-9 and TRBJ2-2): DTGVSQNPRHKITKRGQNVTFRCDPISEHNRLYWYRQTLGQGPEFLTYFQNEAQLEKSRLLSDRFSAERPKGSFSTLEIQRTEQGDSAMYLCASSPDRVATGELFFGEGSRLTVL.

This clone appeared once. The chain is built from TRBV7-2 and TRBJ2-2; D gene uncertain. CDR1 and CDR2 (germline): SGHTA, FQGNSA. CDR3 length: 11 amino acids. The V end was cut by 7 bases, the J end by 7 bases, with 7 bases between. CDR3 in DNA: TGTGCCAGCACCACGTACGGGGAGCTGTTTTTT. It is translated as CASTTYGELFF.

The J gene is TRBJ1-5, the V gene TRBV6-4; 7 nucleotides align to TRBD1. Germline loops: CDR1 MRHNA, CDR2 SNTAGT. J was trimmed by 0 bases and V by 0 bases; bases with no gene match: 8. The CDR3 extends over 18 amino acids. The CDR3: CASSDSSRDSYSNQPQHF. The CDR3 coding sequence is TGTGCCAGCAGTGACTCGAGCCGGGACAGCTATAGCAATCAGCCCCAGCATTTT.

This rearrangement joins TRBV7-2 to TRBJ2-7; 13 bases are shared with TRBD2. The CDR3 is made up of 17 amino acids. CDR1 SGHTA and CDR2 FQGNSA come from the germline V gene. V was clipped by 5 bases and J by 2 bases; unmatched bases: 9. The chain's CDR3 is CASSPRDGTSGTYEQYF. The CDR3 bases are TGTGCCAGCAGCCCCAGGGACGGGACTAGCGGGACCTACGAGCAGTACTTC.

The rearrangement links TRBV4-3 to TRBJ2-2; D might be TRBD1 (5 bases). Germline V gene data show CDR1 as LGHNA and CDR2 as YSLEER. The CDR3 is 15 residues long. Trimming stripped 0 bases from V and 5 bases from J, with 10 bases between. The CDR3 spells CASSQDRVETGELFF. CDR3 sequence (DNA): TGCGCCAGCAGCCAAGACAGGGTTGAGACCGGGGAGCTGTTTTTT.

This clone showed up just once. This chain links TRBV18 with TRBJ2-1; D is possibly TRBD1 (6 bases). The CDR3 contains 16 residues. From germline, CDR1 is KGHSH and CDR2 LQKENI. V was trimmed by 0 bases and J by 8 bases, leaving 17 bases between them. DNA of the CDR3: TGTGCCAGCTCACCACCAGACCGACAGGTCGGCTATGAGCAGTTCTTC. It translates to CASSPPDRQVGYEQFF.

V gene TRBV19 combines with J gene TRBJ1-2; D unresolved. Trimming took 3 bases from V and 1 from J, leaving 12 bases between them. The CDR3 runs to 15 residues. Per the germline V gene, CDR1 is LNHDA and CDR2 is SQIVND (reference sequence). DNA of the CDR3: TGTGCCAGTAGTATGGTCGCCCGAAATAACTATGGCTACACCTTC. It translates to CASSMVARNNYGYTF.

The chain couples TRBV10-3 to TRBJ1-1, with D possibly being TRBD1 (5 bases). This CDR3 contains 13 residues. Germline CDR1 is ENHRY and CDR2 is SYGVKD. The V end was cut by 6 bases, the J end by 4 bases, with 12 bases between. The CDR3 is CAIRGRRVTEAFF. In DNA form, the CDR3 reads TGTGCCATCAGGGGACGTCGCGTCACTGAAGCTTTCTTT.

The chain employs TRBV7-9 and TRBJ2-5; no reliable D call. Between the trimmed V and J ends, which lost 2 bases and 3 bases, there was a span of 7 bases. CDR3 size: 13 residues. Germline CDR1 and CDR2: SEHNR and FQNEAQ (reference sequence). The CDR3: CASSLWSEETQYF. As DNA, the CDR3 is TGTGCCAGCAGCTTATGGTCTGAAGAGACCCAGTACTTC.

V is TRBV5-1 and J is TRBJ2-1; 8 bases line up with TRBD2. This CDR3 has 14 amino acids. Trimming cost V 4 bases and J 5 bases; bases outside gene matches: 5. CDR1 SGHRS and CDR2 YFSETQ come from the germline V gene. CDR3 residues: CASSAWRGDNEQFF. Written as DNA, the CDR3 is TGCGCCAGCAGCGCCTGGCGGGGGGACAATGAGCAGTTCTTC.

The V and J genes are TRBV7-2 and TRBJ2-3; 7 bases agree with TRBD1. Germline CDR1 is SGHTA and CDR2 is FQGNSA. There are 12 residues in the CDR3. Germline trimming cut 4 bases from V and 14 bases from J; bases unmatched to any gene: 9. The CDR3 DNA sequence: TGTGCCAGCAGCTCATCCGGGACAGTGCCGTATTTT. It encodes CASSSSGTVPYF. The full variable domain, with the rest looked up from reference TRBV7-2 and TRBJ2-3, is GAGVSQSPSNKVTEKGKDVELRCDPISGHTALYWYRQSLGQGLEFLIYFQGNSAPDKSGLPSDRFSAERTGGSVSTLTIQRTQQEDSAVYLCASSSSGTVPYFGPGTRLTVL.